The clone carrying this TCR beta chain was counted a single time. V was cut by 5 bases and J by 1 base, with 17 bases left in between. The length of the CDR3 is 16 residues. Germline CDR1 SGHVS, CDR2 FQNEAQ. This entry comes from a study of blood T cell repertoires in COVID-19. Measured with immunoSEQ multiplex PCR; TCRdb has only the in-frame clones, and not every one. Of approximately 100,000 clones listed, 82% were seen once; the top ten hold about 5%. This receptor was taken from a man aged 55 to 70 with acute or convalescent COVID-19. The sample consisted of peripheral blood. The chain joins TRBV7-8 to TRBJ1-1; no clear D. The CDR3 DNA is TGTGCCAGCAGCCCAGAGGTGGGCGGGAGGAACACTGAAGCTTTCTTT. It encodes CASSPEVGGRNTEAFF.